The 10 T cell receptor beta chains given below trace back to one sample, sequenced in a study of T cells in localized non-small cell lung cancer. Libraries were prepared by immunoSEQ multiplex PCR; TCRdb keeps only in-frame clonotypes and omits some of them. The table has tens of thousands of clones, 78% seen once. This sample comprised peripheral blood, obtained before any cancer treatment. These receptors were collected from a male donor aged 60 or older with stage II squamous cell lung carcinoma.

The gene calls are TRBV7-2 and TRBJ2-7; TRBD2 might be the D (7 bases). Germline V gene sequence: CDR1 SGHTA, CDR2 FQGNSA. The CDR3 loop spans 14 amino acids. Trimming pared 5 bases from V and 0 bases from J, leaving 11 bases between. The CDR3 region has the DNA TGTGCCAGCAGCCGGGGGGCTAGCTCCTACGAGCAGTACTTC. This codes for CASSRGASSYEQYF.

This CDR3 reads CASSPPGTLFGTGELFF. Written as DNA, the CDR3 is TGTGCCAGCTCACCCCCCGGGACACTCTTCGGCACCGGGGAGCTGTTTTTT. The chain recombines TRBV18 with TRBJ2-2; D is possibly TRBD1 (6 bases). Germline V lookup: CDR1 KGHSH, CDR2 LQKENI. Trimming removed 3 bases at V and 4 bases at J, with 18 bases between. The CDR3 covers 17 residues.

DNA of the CDR3: TGTGCCAGCACGGAGGGGGGGGAGCTAAGGGCCAAAAACATTCAGTACTTC. Its protein is CASTEGGELRAKNIQYF. V gene TRBV28 combines with J gene TRBJ2-4; a weak D match, TRBD2 (7 bases). The CDR3 consists of 17 residues. The V and J ends lost 7 bases and 1 base respectively, with 20 bases between them. CDR1 and CDR2 (germline): MDHEN, SYDVKM.

V gene TRBV11-3 combines with J gene TRBJ1-5; D not resolved. Germline V gene lookup returns CDR1 SGHNT and CDR2 YENEEA. Trimming pared 5 bases from V and 3 bases from J, leaving 8 bases between. The CDR3 is 13 residues long. CDR3 DNA sequence: TGTGCCAGCAGCCTCACCATCAATCAGCCCCAGCATTTT. Its translation: CASSLTINQPQHF.

This chain joins TRBV25-1 and TRBJ1-2; TRBD1 matches at 9 bases. The CDR3 is 15 residues long. Germline V gene data show CDR1 as MGHDK and CDR2 as SYGVNS. V shed 7 bases and J 1 base; nucleotides not matched to a gene: 7. CDR3 nucleotides: TGTGCCAGCAACCCAACAGGGGGCAATAACTATGGCTACACCTTC. The encoded protein is CASNPTGGNNYGYTF.

The rearrangement uses TRBV27 and TRBJ1-2, with D possibly TRBD1 on 5 matching bases. Trimming took 4 bases from V and 4 from J, leaving 16 bases between them. The CDR3 has 15 residues. Germline CDR1 reads MNHEY; CDR2 reads SMNVEV (reference sequence). CDR3 loop: CASSSPSRGVYGYTF. The CDR3 DNA reads as TGTGCCAGCAGTTCCCCGTCCCGAGGGGTCTATGGCTACACCTTC.

The genes are TRBV10-3 and TRBJ2-1; 10 positions agree with TRBD2. The CDR3 runs 18 residues. V was clipped by 2 bases and J by 4 bases; unmatched bases: 11. The germline V gene encodes CDR1 ENHRY and CDR2 SYGVKD. The CDR3 sequence: CAISEVALLAGEYNEQFF. The CDR3, as DNA: TGTGCCATCAGTGAGGTTGCCCTCCTAGCGGGGGAATACAATGAGCAGTTCTTC.

This clone has only a few counts. The CDR3 region is CASRRTRGGGTQYF. The DNA for the CDR3 is TGTGCCAGCAGACGGACCCGAGGTGGGGGGACCCAGTACTTC. This sequence joins TRBV6-5 and TRBJ2-5, with D perhaps matching TRBD1 or TRBD2 (5 bases each). Trimming took 6 bases from V and 7 from J, leaving 18 bases between them. The length of the CDR3 is 14 residues. The germline V gene encodes CDR1 MNHEY and CDR2 SVGAGI.

V is TRBV5-6 and J is TRBJ2-3, with TRBD1 matching 9 bases. Germline CDR1 reads SGHDT; CDR2 reads YYEEEE. J was trimmed by 5 bases and V by 9 bases; bases with no gene match: 7. The CDR3 extends over 13 amino acids. The CDR3 spells CAMGDRDGDTQYF. The CDR3 bases are TGTGCCATGGGGGACAGGGATGGAGATACGCAGTATTTT.

The rearrangement uses TRBV2 and TRBJ1-2; possibly TRBD1 for D (5 bases). The CDR3 consists of 17 residues. V was pared by 3 bases and J by 7 bases, with 24 bases between. Germline V gene lookup returns CDR1 SNHLY and CDR2 FYNNEI. CDR3 in DNA: TGTGCCAGCAGTGACGACTACGCGGGGGGTCTCGGGAGTGGCTACACCTTC. The encoded protein is CASSDDYAGGLGSGYTF. Looking up the rest from reference TRBV2 and TRBJ1-2 gives the full variable domain: EPEVTQTPSHQVTQMGQEVILRCVPISNHLYFYWYRQILGQKVEFLVSFYNNEISEKSEIFDDQFSVERPDGSNFTLKIRSTKLEDSAMYFCASSDDYAGGLGSGYTFGSGTRLTVV.